The source of this TCR beta chain is a study of blood T cell repertoires in COVID-19. The method was immunoSEQ multiplex PCR; TCRdb's version includes in-frame clones alone and lacks a portion of them. This repertoire shows under 100,000 clones, 87% found once; its top ten account for about 18%. The CDR3 has 14 amino acids. The V gene's germline CDR1 is MNHEY and CDR2 SVGAGI. The ends were cut back, 3 bases at V and 5 bases at J, with 14 bases in the middle. V is TRBV6-5 and J is TRBJ2-7; the D gene is possibly TRBD1 (6 bases). Material: peripheral blood. The receptor was derived from a human donor in a cohort sampled during active COVID-19. The CDR3 sequence: CASSYGRGFHEQYF. In nucleotides, the CDR3 is TGTGCCAGCAGTTATGGCAGGGGATTCCACGAGCAGTACTTC.